This TCR beta chain came from a study of blood T cells in healthy people across ages. Study conclusions and caveats: The recorded TCR beta diversity per million T cells decreased in a roughly linear manner with age.

J lost 5 bases, V lost 1 base, and 16 bases had no gene match. CDR3 size: 18 residues. Germline V CDR1 and CDR2: LGHDT, YNNKEL (reference sequence). Then a second PCR, running about 7 to 11 cycles, was carried out with a sample-barcoded 5' primer and a J-beta primer mix. TCRdb re-analysed the 5' RACE reads in MiXCR, keeping a single row per CDR3 protein. The sample includes roughly 2 million distinct CDR3 sequences, less than 50% of them seen just once. As for this clonotype: What it recognizes is unknown.

The sample taken for sequencing was blood. This sequence originates from a woman aged 40 to 49 in good health. J is TRBJ2-5 and V is TRBV3-1; 7 bases map to TRBD2. CDR3 sequence reads: CASSQGLIAGRNGETQYF. The DNA of the CDR3 is TGTGCCAGCAGCCAAGGGCTAATAGCGGGTAGGAACGGGGAGACCCAGTACTTC.